This T cell receptor (beta chain) was captured in a study of blood T cell repertoires in COVID-19 (dated by TCRdb to the early 2020s). For the study in its entirety: Collaborator samples came from the United States, Italy and Spain and covered acute and convalescent phases of COVID-19. The prospective study material was composed of cDNA or gDNA derived from T cells, B-cell-depleted T cells, or PBMCs. The dataset comprised deeply sampled blood TCRbeta repertoires from subjects exposed to, actively infected with, or recovered from COVID-19. The repertoires were released in a freely available public database meant as a resource for research on the immune response to SARS-CoV-2. The samples were drawn from the first 160 participants of the ongoing ImmuneRACE study and from some 1,300 subjects provided by 6 global collaborators. Nearly every sample came with metadata listing a de-identified subject ID, COVID-19 status, age in years and sex. HLA class I and class II types, where available, came from metadata supplied by the sample provider rather than from assay-based typing.

TCRbeta CDR3 regions were amplified from genomic DNA by means of the immunoSEQ Assay, a bias-controlled multiplex PCR. Per the original workflow: The number of nucleated cells in each sample was estimated from the amplification of reference gene primers within the assay. Sequence reads were collapsed and filtered to measure the absolute abundance of every unique TCRbeta CDR3 rearrangement. Productive Simpson clonality was computed per sample as the square root of Simpson's diversity index over productive rearrangements. The table was pulled from immuneACCESS by TCRdb, which kept in-frame rearrangements only. Such tables lose some clones; where checked, under half of the loss comes from unresolved V genes, and the rest has no known cause. That table supplies the V and J calls and clone size; D and trimming were determined from the DNA. This sample holds some 300,000 clones; over 75% were observed only once. The ten top clones hold more than 1% of the sample.

Points on this clone: Its cognate antigen has yet to be identified. No quality values exist for individual bases; no much larger clone is one base distant.

Summary of the overall study and its limitations: The amount of clinical and demographic metadata varied by source and participant and was provided uncurated.

Participants in the prospective study were aged about 18 to 95 years, lived in 20 to 25 United States geographic areas, and enrolled through a virtual design. In the prospective study, participants were assigned to cohorts based on the clinical history participants reported in a screening survey and a study questionnaire. For ImmuneRACE Cohort 3, a participant was defined as recovered based on two consecutive negative NP/OP PCR tests, clearance by a healthcare professional, or resolution of symptoms. Each participant in the prospective study had whole blood, serum and a nasopharyngeal or oropharyngeal swab collected by mobile phlebotomists. Over an approximately 2-month period, participants in the prospective study had the option of providing additional blood draws and questionnaires. Prospective study blood samples were shipped either frozen or at room temperature before DNA extraction. The clonotype originates from a woman in her 30s who had recovered from COVID-19. Sequencing was carried out using PBMCs or T cells enriched from blood (not recorded which).

CDR3 loop: CASSPDPGHREKLFF. The bases read TGTGCCAGCAGTCCAGACCCCGGGCACAGGGAAAAACTGTTTTTT. Here the chain combines TRBV28 and TRBJ1-4; matching of 5 bases hints at TRBD1 as the D gene. V loses 5 bases, J loses 8 bases, and the germline ends lie 18 bases apart. Taken from cysteine to phenylalanine, the CDR3 has 15 residues. Only the CDR3 portion is preserved as DNA: 45 bases, with reading frame beginning at the first base. The CDR1 and CDR2 encoded by the germline V gene are MDHEN and SYDVKM.